Sequencing of this T cell receptor (beta chain) was carried out in a study of Graves' ophthalmopathy and Graves' hyperthyroidism. This CDR3 has 15 residues. CDR1 MGHDK and CDR2 SYGVNS come from the germline V gene. Trimming took 1 base from V and 1 from J, leaving 10 bases between them. Beta-chain TCR CDR3 regions were amplified from RNA transcripts. RT-PCR with HTBI primers came first, then second-round multiplex PCR. Using its own MiXCR run on the multiplex PCR reads, TCRdb lists one record per CDR3 protein. The profile shows about 640,000 distinct CDR3 sequences, approximately 39% of them singletons. Ophthalmopathy in the donors was of moderate-to-severe activity, with CAS ≥3, NOSPECS ≥4 and duration under 3 months. This clonotype has at least ten counts.

The origin of this receptor is an adult man with Graves' ophthalmopathy. The sequenced material came from peripheral blood. This chain connects TRBV25-1 to TRBJ1-1, with D maybe TRBD1 (6 bases). The CDR3 loop reads CASSESAGANTEAFF. The CDR3 bases are TGTGCCAGCAGTGAATCGGCAGGGGCGAACACTGAAGCTTTCTTT.